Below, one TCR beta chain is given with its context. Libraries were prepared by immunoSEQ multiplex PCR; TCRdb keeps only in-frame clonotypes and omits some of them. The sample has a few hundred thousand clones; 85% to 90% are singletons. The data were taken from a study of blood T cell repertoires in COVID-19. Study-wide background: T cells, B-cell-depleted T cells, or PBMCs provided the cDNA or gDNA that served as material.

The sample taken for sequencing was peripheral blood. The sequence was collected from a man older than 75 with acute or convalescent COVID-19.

CDR3 bases: TGTGCCACAACTTGGGGGGACGCTGGCACAGATACGCAGTATTTT. This sequence encodes CATTWGDAGTDTQYF. This chain joins TRBV28 and TRBJ2-3; TRBD2 might be the D (6 bases). The V gene's germline CDR1 is MDHEN and CDR2 SYDVKM. The V gene lost 10 bases and the J gene lost 1 base, with 18 bases spanning the gap. This CDR3 has 15 residues. Based on the CDR3 plus reference TRBV28 and TRBJ2-3, the full variable domain is DVKVTQSSRYLVKRTGEKVFLECVQDMDHENMFWYRQDPGLGLRLIYFSYDVKMKEKGDIPEGYSVSREKKERFSLILESASTNQTSMYLCATTWGDAGTDTQYFGPGTRLTVL.